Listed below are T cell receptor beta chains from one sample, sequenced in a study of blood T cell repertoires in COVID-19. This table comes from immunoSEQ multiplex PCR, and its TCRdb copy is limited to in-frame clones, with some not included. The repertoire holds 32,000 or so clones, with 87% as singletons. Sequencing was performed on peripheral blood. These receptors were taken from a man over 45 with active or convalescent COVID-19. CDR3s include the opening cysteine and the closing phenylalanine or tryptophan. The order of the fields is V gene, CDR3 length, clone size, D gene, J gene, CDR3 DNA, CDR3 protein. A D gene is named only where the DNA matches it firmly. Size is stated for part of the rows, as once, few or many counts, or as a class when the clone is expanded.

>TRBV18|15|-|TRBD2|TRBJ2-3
TGTGCCAGCTCACCGACGGGAGGGTCGACAGATACGCAGTATTTT
CASSPTGGSTDTQYF
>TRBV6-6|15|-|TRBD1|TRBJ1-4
TGTGCCAGCAGATCTACCGGGACAGGAGGGGAAAAACTGTTTTTT
CASRSTGTGGEKLFF
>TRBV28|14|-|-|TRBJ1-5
TGTGCCAGCAGTAGAGTCAGGCGCGATCAGCCCCAGCATTTT
CASSRVRRDQPQHF
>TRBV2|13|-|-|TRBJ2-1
TGTGCCAGCCAAAGCGGACTCTACAATGAGCAGTTCTTC
CASQSGLYNEQFF
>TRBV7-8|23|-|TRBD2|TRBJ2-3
TGTGCCAGCAGCCTGAGTAGGGCGTATCTAGCGGGAGATTCCCCTGCTAGCACAGATACGCAGTATTTT
CASSLSRAYLAGDSPASTDTQYF
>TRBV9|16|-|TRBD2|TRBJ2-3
TGTGCCAGCAGCGTAGATCCTAGCGGGACGGCAGATACGCAGTATTTT
CASSVDPSGTADTQYF
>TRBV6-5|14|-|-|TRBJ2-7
TGTGCCAGCAGTCGGACTGGCCCAGAAAACGAGCAGTACTTC
CASSRTGPENEQYF
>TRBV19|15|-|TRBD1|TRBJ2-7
TGTGCCAGTAGCCCTAGGACAGGGTGGACCTACGAGCAGTACTTC
CASSPRTGWTYEQYF
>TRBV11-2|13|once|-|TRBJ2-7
TGTGCCAGCAGCTTAACGTCGCGGAACGAGCAGTACTTC
CASSLTSRNEQYF
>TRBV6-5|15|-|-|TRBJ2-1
TGTGCCAGCAGTTACGGGCAGTATTCCTACAATGAGCAGTTCTTC
CASSYGQYSYNEQFF
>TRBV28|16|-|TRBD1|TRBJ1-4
TGTGCCAGCAGTTTACGAGCGGCAGGGGGGAATGAAAAACTGTTTTTT
CASSLRAAGGNEKLFF
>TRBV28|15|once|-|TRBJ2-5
TGTGCCAGCAGTCCTATACGGGGACTTCAACAGACCCAGTACTTC
CASSPIRGLQQTQYF
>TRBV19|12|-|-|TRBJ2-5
TGTGCCAGTTCGAGGGCCAGGGAGACCCAGTACTTC
CASSRARETQYF
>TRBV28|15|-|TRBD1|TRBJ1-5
TGTGCCAGCCGGGCACAGGGGGCGGGGAGTCAGCCCCAGCATTTT
CASRAQGAGSQPQHF
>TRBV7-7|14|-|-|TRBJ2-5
TGTGCTAGCAGCTTAGGGGGGGTCGGAGAGACCCAGTACTTC
CASSLGGVGETQYF
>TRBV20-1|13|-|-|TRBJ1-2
TGCAGTGCTAGTCGGCAGGCTCGCTATGGCTACACCTTC
CSASRQARYGYTF
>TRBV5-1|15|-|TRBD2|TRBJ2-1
TGCGCCAGCAGCTTGCTAGCGGGGTCGGACAATGAGCAGTTCTTC
CASSLLAGSDNEQFF
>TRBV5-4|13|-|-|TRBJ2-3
TGTGCCAGCAGACCTCTAGTCTCAGATACGCAGTATTTT
CASRPLVSDTQYF
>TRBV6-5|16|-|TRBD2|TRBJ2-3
TGTGCCAGCAGTTCCCCGAGCGGGGCAAGCACAGATACGCAGTATTTT
CASSSPSGASTDTQYF
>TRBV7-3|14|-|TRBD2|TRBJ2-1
TGTGCCAGCAGCCTAGCCGGGACTAGTGGCGAGCAGTTCTTC
CASSLAGTSGEQFF
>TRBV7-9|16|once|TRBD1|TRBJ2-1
TGTGCCAGCAGACCTACAGGGGTGGAACACGGCAATGAGCAGTTCTTC
CASRPTGVEHGNEQFF
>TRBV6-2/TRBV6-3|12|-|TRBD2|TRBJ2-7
TGTGCCAGCAGTTACTCTCTAGCGGGGCAGTACTTC
CASSYSLAGQYF
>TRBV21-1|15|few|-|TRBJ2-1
TGTGCCAGCAGCACTCGGGAGGGCCCCTACAATGAGCAGTTCTTC
CASSTREGPYNEQFF
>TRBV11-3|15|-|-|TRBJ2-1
TGTGCCAGCAGCTTAAACCTACAGGCCTACAATGAGCAGTTCTTC
CASSLNLQAYNEQFF
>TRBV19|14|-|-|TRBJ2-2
TGTGCCAGTAGTACCCTCACCGGGACAGGGGAGCTGTTTTTT
CASSTLTGTGELFF
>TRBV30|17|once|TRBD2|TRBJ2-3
TGTGCCTGTTCTTGGGGCCTAGCGGGAGTTTCTACAGATACGCAGTATTTT
CACSWGLAGVSTDTQYF